Below, 29 T cell receptor beta chains from the same sample are listed, as sequenced in a study of T cell clonality in common variable immunodeficiency. Whole-study results and caveats: Common variable immunodeficiency TCR beta sequences reportedly had fewer deletions and N-nucleotide insertions.

These receptors are not linked to any known antigen. Data came from immunoSEQ multiplex PCR; TCRdb stores just in-frame clones and leaves some out. The sample is made up of tens of thousands of clones, none counted only once. Sequencing used peripheral blood mononuclear cells. The receptor set was obtained from a human donor with common variable immunodeficiency.

This clone was counted a few times. The CDR3 goes on 3 residues after the read ends, and that part is filled in from the germline J gene. The V call is TRBV7-3, the J call TRBJ2-3; a weak D match, TRBD2 (6 bases). The germline gives CDR1 SGHTA, CDR2 FQGTGA. V was trimmed by 5 bases and J by 2 bases, leaving 14 bases between them. The CDR3 covers 15 residues. The part of the CDR3 DNA that was read is TGTGCCAGCAGCGAAGGGACTTCCTACACAGATACG. Its translation is CASSEGTSYTDT. The CDR3 as a whole reads CASSEGTSYTDTQYF. Full variable domain (remainder filled in from reference TRBV7-3 and TRBJ2-3): GAGVSQTPSNKVTEKGKYVELRCDPISGHTALYWYRQSLGQGPEFLIYFQGTGAADDSGLPNDRFFAVRPEGSVSTLKIQRTERGDSAVYLCASSEGTSYTDTQYFGPGTRLTVL.

This clone was seen at least ten times. The read comes to an end 3 residues before the CDR3 does, leaving the germline J gene to fill in the end. The rearrangement joins TRBV18 to TRBJ2-7, with 7 bases matching TRBD1. Germline CDR1 reads KGHSH; CDR2 reads LQKENI. The CDR3 sequence is 12 residues long. Trimming cost V 3 bases and J 4 bases; bases outside gene matches: 0. This CDR3 reads CASSPTGYEQYF. The part of the CDR3 DNA that was read is TGTGCCAGCTCACCGACAGGGTACGAG.

About this clone itself: The sequence runs out 3 residues before the end of the CDR3; the remainder is reconstructed from the germline J gene. The J gene is TRBJ2-7, the V gene TRBV5-1; D might be TRBD1 (5 bases). Germline CDR1 and CDR2: SGHRS and YFSETQ. The V end was cut by 5 bases, the J end by 3 bases, with 9 bases between. The CDR3 contains 12 residues. Partial CDR3 DNA: TGCGCCAGCAGGATTGACAGCTACGAG. Translating it yields CASRIDSYE. The complete CDR3 reads CASRIDSYEQYF.

In its sample, this clone was seen many times. The read falls 3 residues short of the CDR3 end, and the missing part is taken from the germline J gene. This chain links TRBV6-2 or TRBV6-3 with TRBJ2-3; TRBD2 might be the D (5 bases). The CDR3 is made up of 17 amino acids. CDR1 is MNHEY and CDR2 is SVGEGT in the germline V gene. Trimming took 6 bases from V and 2 from J, leaving 21 bases between them. Partial CDR3 DNA: TGTGCCAGCAGCAGTTACGGACTTTTGTGGGACACAGATACG. Its translation is CASSSYGLLWDTDT. The whole CDR3 sequence is CASSSYGLLWDTDTQYF.

This clone was seen only a few times. The read ends 3 residues before the CDR3 terminus; that terminus is restored from the germline J gene. The rearrangement uses TRBV20-1 and TRBJ2-7; 9 bases match TRBD1. V lost 4 bases to trimming and J lost 3 bases; unmatched junction nucleotides: 4. The germline CDR1 and CDR2 sequences are DFQATT and SNEGSKA (reference sequence). The CDR3 length is 13 residues. Incomplete CDR3 DNA: TGCAGTGCTAACCGGGACAGGGTCTACGAG. Its translation is CSANRDRVYE. The CDR3 as a whole reads CSANRDRVYEQYF.

This clone was counted many times. The observed sequence ends 3 residues before the CDR3 terminus, with the missing tail filled in from the germline J gene. V and J are TRBV2 and TRBJ1-5; 7 nucleotides align to TRBD1. Germline loops: CDR1 SNHLY, CDR2 FYNNEI. V lost 6 bases and J lost 3; bases outside the gene matches: 5. This CDR3 region has 14 residues. The CDR3 sequence: CASSAGTANQPQHF. CDR3 bases read: TGTGCCAGCAGCGCCGGGACAGCCAATCAGCCC.

The covered CDR3 bases are TGTGCCAGCAGCCGAAGGACAGGGGATAATCAGCCC. Protein sequence: CASSRRTGDNQP. The entire CDR3 sequence reads CASSRRTGDNQPQHF. The V and J genes are TRBV2 and TRBJ1-5; 9 positions match TRBD1. The sequence runs out 3 residues before the end of the CDR3; the remainder is reconstructed from the germline J gene. V was clipped by 6 bases and J by 4 bases; unmatched bases: 7. Per germline, CDR1 SNHLY and CDR2 FYNNEI. The CDR3 is made up of 15 amino acids.

This clone was recorded many times. From the germline J gene comes the end of the CDR3, since the read stops 3 residues before it. The chain links TRBV6-1 to TRBJ2-1; D unresolved. CDR3 length equals 15 residues. V was pared by 2 bases and J by 0 bases, with 8 bases between. Germline V gene sequence: CDR1 MNHNS, CDR2 SASEGT. The CDR3 spells CASSEPPGSYNEQFF. The CDR3 DNA, read in part, is TGTGCCAGCAGTGAACCACCGGGCTCCTACAATGAG.

As regards this clone: The read comes to an end 3 residues before the CDR3 does, leaving the germline J gene to fill in the end. The rearrangement uses TRBV10-2 and TRBJ1-6; a weak D match, TRBD1 (5 bases). The CDR3 has 16 amino acids. V lost 0 bases to trimming and J lost 12 bases, with 18 bases between them. CDR1 and CDR2 from the germline V gene are WSHSY and SAAADI. CDR3 DNA, as far as it was read: TGCGCCAGCAGTGAGTCGGGGGGTTTCCTCTCGTTACCC. Residues: CASSESGGFLSLP. The full-length CDR3 reads as CASSESGGFLSLPLHF.

About this clone itself: With the read ending 3 residues before the CDR3 end, the germline J gene is used to fill in that end. The chain has TRBV29-1 and TRBJ2-1, with 7 bases lining up with TRBD2. Germline CDR1 and CDR2: SQVTM and ANQGSEA. CDR3 size: 15 residues. With 5 bases clipped from V and 6 bases from J, the junction kept 13 bases outside the gene matches. CDR3 protein: CSVIDVGGTTNEQFF. The sequenced CDR3 bases are TGCAGCGTTATCGACGTGGGGGGGACCACCAATGAG.

As to this clone: The CDR3 goes on 3 residues after the read ends, and that part is filled in from the germline J gene. J is TRBJ2-1 and V is TRBV5-6; 8 bases fit TRBD1. The CDR3 is made up of 14 amino acids. J gave up 7 bases and V 4 bases, and 7 bases lay outside the gene matches. In germline, CDR1 is SGHDT, CDR2 YYEEEE. This chain's CDR3 is CASSNPGTGNEQFF. The sequenced part of the CDR3 DNA is TGTGCCAGCAGCAACCCCGGGACAGGTAATGAG.

This clone was counted between two and nine times. The read terminates 3 residues before the CDR3 end, so the remaining end is supplied by the germline J gene. The gene calls are TRBV7-2 and TRBJ2-2; 11 bases align to TRBD2. Per germline, CDR1 SGHTA and CDR2 FQGNSA. V was clipped by 5 bases and J by 8 bases; unmatched bases: 7. This CDR3 comprises 15 residues. The CDR3 sequence: CASSLGLAVSGELFF. The part of the CDR3 DNA that was read is TGTGCCAGCAGCCTGGGACTAGCGGTCTCAGGGGAG.

Points on this clone: The read falls 3 residues short of the CDR3 end, and the missing part is taken from the germline J gene. V is TRBV18 and J is TRBJ2-3; TRBD2 aligns across 10 bases. This CDR3 is 16 amino acids long. Germline assignment: CDR1 KGHSH and CDR2 LQKENI. V trimming: 2 bases; J trimming: 0 bases; junction bases outside the gene matches: 2. The CDR3 bases that were read are TGTGCCAGCTCACCAAAAGCGGGGGGGAGCACAGATACG. Protein sequence: CASSPKAGGSTDT. The CDR3 in its entirety is CASSPKAGGSTDTQYF.

Many counts were recorded for this clone. The read ends 3 residues early relative to the CDR3; the germline J gene fills the gap. The genes are TRBV7-2 and TRBJ2-2; the match to TRBD2 covers 8 bases. CDR3 length equals 15 residues. V shed 10 bases and J 1 base; nucleotides not matched to a gene: 8. Germline V lookup: CDR1 SGHTA, CDR2 FQGNSA. CDR3 bases read: TGTGCCACCCTACGGGGGGGCTTGAACACCGGGGAG. It codes for CATLRGGLNTGE. The whole CDR3 is CATLRGGLNTGELFF.

This clone has at least ten counts. The read comes to an end 3 residues before the CDR3 does, leaving the germline J gene to fill in the end. The chain carries TRBV5-8 and TRBJ2-1; 7 nucleotides line up with TRBD2. J gave up 9 bases and V 4 bases, and 10 bases lay outside the gene matches. The CDR3 is made up of 14 amino acids. CDR1 and CDR2 (germline): SGHTS, YDEGEE. Here the CDR3 reads CASSHRAGGIEQFF. Partial CDR3 DNA: TGTGCCAGCAGCCACCGGGCCGGGGGGATTGAG.

There are a few counts of this clone. Sequencing ends 3 residues short of the CDR3 end; the germline J gene provides the rest. This sequence joins TRBV19 and TRBJ2-5; D not resolved. CDR1 is LNHDA and CDR2 is SQIVND in the germline V gene (reference sequence). V lost 5 bases, J lost 4 bases, and 14 bases lay in between. The CDR3 has 14 residues. Partial CDR3 DNA: TGTGCCAGTAGTCTCCGCCCGTCTAGAGAGACC. Amino acid sequence: CASSLRPSRET. The entire CDR3 protein reads CASSLRPSRETQYF.

Many counts were recorded for this clone. Coverage ceases 3 residues before the CDR3 finishes, and the germline J gene fills in the end. V and J are TRBV29-1 and TRBJ2-5; 8 nucleotides match TRBD2. CDR1 is SQVTM and CDR2 is ANQGSEA in the germline V gene. The CDR3 contains 13 residues. Germline trimming cut 3 bases from V and 6 bases from J; bases unmatched to any gene: 6. The CDR3 spells CSVEDSGVKTQYF. The DNA read from the CDR3 is TGCAGCGTTGAGGATAGCGGGGTAAAGACC.

This clone was seen only a few times. Sequencing ends 3 residues short of the CDR3 end; the germline J gene provides the rest. The V call is TRBV7-2, the J call TRBJ2-3; D not resolved. V was clipped by 1 base and J by 3 bases, with 5 bases between them. This CDR3 has 13 residues. CDR1 SGHTA and CDR2 FQGNSA come from the germline V gene. The CDR3 is CASSLVGTDTQYF. CDR3 bases read: TGTGCCAGCAGCTTAGTCGGGACAGATACG.

Notes on this clone: The read is 3 residues too short to cover the CDR3 end, so that end is filled in from the germline J gene. This chain links TRBV18 with TRBJ2-3; 8 bases align to TRBD2. CDR3 length equals 14 residues. Per germline, CDR1 KGHSH and CDR2 LQKENI. The trim removed 4 bases at V and 1 base at J, leaving 1 base unmatched. The CDR3 reads CASSQTSGTDTQYF. CDR3 bases read: TGTGCCAGCTCACAGACTAGCGGCACAGATACG.

In this sample, this clone turned up a few times. The junction differs from germline at one of its ends, possibly a read error. The CDR3 goes on 3 residues after the read ends, and that part is filled in from the germline J gene. Other DNA sequences in the sample encode the same CDR3. The chain uses TRBV6-1 and TRBJ1-3; tentative D call: TRBD1 (6 bases). Germline values: CDR1 MNHNS, CDR2 SASEGT. This CDR3 spans 16 amino acids. CDR3 DNA, as far as it was read: TGTGCCAGCAGTGAAGTCGGACAGCGCTCTGGGAACACC. It yields the protein CASSEVGQRSGNT. The whole CDR3 region reads CASSEVGQRSGNTIYF.

This clone was seen a handful of times. Coverage ceases 3 residues before the CDR3 finishes, and the germline J gene fills in the end. This sequence joins TRBV18 and TRBJ2-7; D not resolved. The V gene lost 6 bases and the J gene lost 6 bases, with 15 bases spanning the gap. Germline-derived CDR1 and CDR2 are KGHSH and LQKENI. The CDR3 sequence is 13 residues long. The CDR3 DNA, read in part, is TGTGCCAGCTCGCCAAATAAAGCCTTCGAG. Amino acids: CASSPNKAFE. The CDR3 in its entirety is CASSPNKAFEQYF.

This clone was picked up a small number of times. The read finishes 3 residues shy of the CDR3 end, and the germline J gene is used to complete it. Different DNA sequences within this sample yield the same CDR3. The chain combines TRBV6-2 or TRBV6-3 with TRBJ2-7, with D tentatively TRBD1 (6 bases). V lost 4 bases and J 4 bases, leaving 14 bases between the germline ends. The germline V gene encodes CDR1 MNHEY and CDR2 SVGEGT. The CDR3 is 14 residues long. CDR3 loop: CASSSAQGTYEQYF. The covered CDR3 bases are TGTGCCAGCAGTTCCGCACAGGGAACGTACGAG.

This clone was found many times. Coverage ceases 3 residues before the CDR3 finishes, and the germline J gene fills in the end. V gene TRBV20-1 combines with J gene TRBJ2-4, with D tentatively TRBD1 (6 bases). The CDR3 is 14 amino acids. Germline assignment: CDR1 DFQATT and CDR2 SNEGSKA (reference sequence). V was shortened by 6 bases and J by 1 base, with 13 bases between the two germline ends. The sequenced CDR3 bases are TGCAGTGCGGAGGACACAGGGGCCAAAAACATT. This codes for CSAEDTGAKNI. The complete CDR3 sequence is CSAEDTGAKNIQYF.

This clone was counted many times. The CDR3 is cut off 3 residues early in the read; its end comes from the germline J gene. The V call is TRBV18, the J call TRBJ2-7, with D perhaps matching TRBD2 (5 bases). The CDR3 loop spans 13 amino acids. Germline CDR1 and CDR2: KGHSH and LQKENI. Trimming took off 0 bases at V and 6 bases at J, with 9 bases between the two ends. CDR3 sequence: CASSPPNGVEQYF. The covered CDR3 bases are TGTGCCAGCTCACCACCGAACGGGGTCGAG. Together with reference TRBV18 and TRBJ2-7, the CDR3 gives the full variable domain: NAGVMQNPRHLVRRRGQEARLRCSPMKGHSHVYWYRQLPEEGLKFMVYLQKENIIDESGMPKERFSAEFPKEGPSILRIQQVVRGDSAAYFCASSPPNGVEQYFGPGTRLTVT.

This clone was counted many times. The read terminates 3 residues before the CDR3 end, so the remaining end is supplied by the germline J gene. The chain recombines TRBV7-9 with TRBJ1-1; TRBD1 matches at 8 bases. V gave up 6 bases and J gave up 3 bases; unmatched junction bases: 9. Germline assignment: CDR1 SEHNR and CDR2 FQNEAQ (reference sequence). The CDR3 has 15 amino acids. The CDR3 sequence is CASRPYQGAYTEAFF. CDR3 DNA, as far as it was read: TGTGCCAGCAGGCCGTATCAGGGGGCCTACACTGAA.

This clone was picked up many times. The missing CDR3 end, 3 residues past where the read stops, is filled in from the germline J gene. The rearrangement joins TRBV18 to TRBJ2-4; 7 bases agree with TRBD1. This CDR3 has 13 residues. The germline gives CDR1 KGHSH, CDR2 LQKENI. Here the CDR3 reads CASSPDRTGIQYF. The CDR3 DNA, read in part, is TGTGCCAGCTCACCGGACAGGACCGGTATT.

Only a few counts were recorded for this clone. Here the CDR3 reads CAWTPPGRGRYTEAFF. CDR3 DNA (partial): TGTGCCTGGACTCCACCGGGGAGGGGGCGGTACACTGAA. This rearrangement joins TRBV30 to TRBJ1-1; 7 bases agree with TRBD1. The read terminates 3 residues before the CDR3 end, so the remaining end is supplied by the germline J gene. V gave up 4 bases and J gave up 3 bases; unmatched junction bases: 14. Germline CDR1 and CDR2: GTSNPN and SVGIG (reference sequence). The CDR3 sequence is 16 residues long.

This clone showed up many times. From the germline J gene comes the end of the CDR3, since the read stops 3 residues before it. This rearrangement joins TRBV5-1 to TRBJ1-1; perhaps TRBD1 as D (5 bases). Germline V lookup: CDR1 SGHRS, CDR2 YFSETQ. V shed 0 bases and J shed 5 bases, with 11 bases lying between them. This CDR3 has 14 residues. CDR3 DNA, as far as it was read: TGCGCCAGCAGCTTGGAAGGGGCGCGGACTGAA. Encoded protein: CASSLEGARTE. The whole CDR3 region reads CASSLEGARTEAFF.

This clone occurred many times. The sequenced fragment ends 3 residues before the CDR3 boundary, so the rest is inferred from the germline J gene. The V and J genes are TRBV5-1 and TRBJ1-1; a possible D gene is TRBD1 (5 bases). This CDR3 has 13 residues. Germline CDR1 and CDR2: SGHRS and YFSETQ. CDR3 protein: CASSPEGAVEAFF. CDR3 DNA (partial): TGCGCCAGCAGCCCCGAAGGGGCAGTGGAA. Complete variable domain (other parts from reference TRBV5-1 and TRBJ1-1): KAGVTQTPRYLIKTRGQQVTLSCSPISGHRSVSWYQQTPGQGLQFLFEYFSETQRNKGNFPGRFSGRQFSNSRSEMNVSTLELGDSALYLCASSPEGAVEAFFGQGTRLTVV.